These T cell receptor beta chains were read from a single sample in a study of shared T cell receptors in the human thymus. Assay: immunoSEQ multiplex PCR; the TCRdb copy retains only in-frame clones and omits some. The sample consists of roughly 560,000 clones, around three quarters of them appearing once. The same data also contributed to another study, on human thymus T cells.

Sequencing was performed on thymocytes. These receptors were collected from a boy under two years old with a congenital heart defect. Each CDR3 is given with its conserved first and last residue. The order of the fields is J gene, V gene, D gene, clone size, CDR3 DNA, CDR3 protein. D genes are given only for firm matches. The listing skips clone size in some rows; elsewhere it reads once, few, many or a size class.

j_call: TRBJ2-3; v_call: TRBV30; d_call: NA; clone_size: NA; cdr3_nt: TGTGCCTGGAGTCCGAGGAGTGATACGCAGTATTTT; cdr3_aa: CAWSPRSDTQYF
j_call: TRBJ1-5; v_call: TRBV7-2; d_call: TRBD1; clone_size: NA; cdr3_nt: TGTGCCAGCAGTCTTAGCCCAGACAGGGGGGTACAGCCCCAGCATTTT; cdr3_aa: CASSLSPDRGVQPQHF
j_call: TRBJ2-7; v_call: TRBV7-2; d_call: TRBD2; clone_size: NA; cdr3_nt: TGTGCCAGCAGCTTAGATTCCCCTAGCGGGAGGGCCTGGGGCTACGAGCAGTACTTC; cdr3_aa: CASSLDSPSGRAWGYEQYF
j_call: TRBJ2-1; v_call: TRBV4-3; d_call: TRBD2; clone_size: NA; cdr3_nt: TGCGCCAGCAGCCAAGATGTGAGTTCTAGCGGGCCGAATGAGCAGTTCTTC; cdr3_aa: CASSQDVSSSGPNEQFF
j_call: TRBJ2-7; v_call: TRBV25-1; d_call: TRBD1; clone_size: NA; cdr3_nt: TGTGCCAGCAGTGCGGAAACAGGGGTCGACTCCTACGAGCAGTACTTC; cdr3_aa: CASSAETGVDSYEQYF
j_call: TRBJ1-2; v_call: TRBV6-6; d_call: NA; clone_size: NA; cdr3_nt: TGTGCCAGCACCAGGGCCCGTAAAGGGGGCTACACCTTC; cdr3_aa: CASTRARKGGYTF
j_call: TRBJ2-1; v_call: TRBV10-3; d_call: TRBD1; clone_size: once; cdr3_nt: TGTGCCATCAGTGATAGTTTTCAGGGGGCCTACAATGAGCAGTTCTTC; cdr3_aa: CAISDSFQGAYNEQFF
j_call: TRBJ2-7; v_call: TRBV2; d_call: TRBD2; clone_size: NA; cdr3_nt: TGTGCCAGCAGGGGAGCGGGAGGGCTCGACGAGCAGTACTTC; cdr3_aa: CASRGAGGLDEQYF
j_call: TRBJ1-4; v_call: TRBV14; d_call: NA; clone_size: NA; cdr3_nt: TGTGCCAGCAGCCGACCTCACAGCCGTACTAGCGAAAAACTGTTTTTT; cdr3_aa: CASSRPHSRTSEKLFF
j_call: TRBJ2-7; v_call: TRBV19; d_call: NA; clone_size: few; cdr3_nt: TGTGCCAGTAGAGTGGGGGGGCCGGACACTTCTAACAGCGAGCAGTACTTC; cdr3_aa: CASRVGGPDTSNSEQYF
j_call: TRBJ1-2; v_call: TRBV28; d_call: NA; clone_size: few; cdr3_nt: TGTGCCAGCAAGTCGTCTCAGGCAGGTTCCGGCTACACCTTC; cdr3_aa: CASKSSQAGSGYTF
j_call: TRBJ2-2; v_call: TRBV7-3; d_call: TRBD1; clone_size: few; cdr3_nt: TGTGCCAGCCAGGGGGCGGACCGTGCCGGGGAGCTGTTTTTT; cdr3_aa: CASQGADRAGELFF
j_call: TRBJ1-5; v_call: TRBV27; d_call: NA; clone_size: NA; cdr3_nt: TGTGCCAGCAGTCCCCAGGGAGGGGAAGTGGGTCAGCCCCAGCATTTT; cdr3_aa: CASSPQGGEVGQPQHF
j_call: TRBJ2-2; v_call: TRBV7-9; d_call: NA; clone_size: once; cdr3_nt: TGTGCCAGCAGCCCTCGGACTGGCGGGGAGCTGTTTTTT; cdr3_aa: CASSPRTGGELFF
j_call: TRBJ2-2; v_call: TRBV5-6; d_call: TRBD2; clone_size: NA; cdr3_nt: TGTGCCAGCAGCCTGACCGACGGGAGGGGGAACGGGGAGCTGTTTTTT; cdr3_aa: CASSLTDGRGNGELFF
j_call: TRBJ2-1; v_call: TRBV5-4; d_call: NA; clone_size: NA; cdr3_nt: TGTGCCAGCAGCTTATGGCCTAGCGTCGAGGTGGAGAATGAGCAGTTCTTC; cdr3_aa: CASSLWPSVEVENEQFF
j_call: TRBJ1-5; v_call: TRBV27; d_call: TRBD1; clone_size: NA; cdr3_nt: TGTGCCAGCAGGCTAACTACGGGGACAGGGATAATGGGACAGCCCCAGCATTTT; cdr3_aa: CASRLTTGTGIMGQPQHF
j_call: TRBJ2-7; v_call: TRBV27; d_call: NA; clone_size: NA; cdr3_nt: TGTGCCAGCACTAGGGGGTACGAGCAGTACTTC; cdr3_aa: CASTRGYEQYF
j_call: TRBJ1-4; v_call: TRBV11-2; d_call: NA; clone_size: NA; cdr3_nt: TGTGCCAGCAGCACCTCAGGGGCGGCTAATGAAAAACTGTTTTTT; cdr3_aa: CASSTSGAANEKLFF
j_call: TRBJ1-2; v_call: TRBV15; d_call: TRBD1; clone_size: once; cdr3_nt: TGTGCCACCAGCAGAGGAGACAGGGGGGCCTATGGCTACACCTTC; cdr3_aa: CATSRGDRGAYGYTF
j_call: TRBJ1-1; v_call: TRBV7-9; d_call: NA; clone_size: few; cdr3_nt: TGTGCCAGCAGCGACTCCCCGGGACTTGAGAACACTGAAGCTTTCTTT; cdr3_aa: CASSDSPGLENTEAFF
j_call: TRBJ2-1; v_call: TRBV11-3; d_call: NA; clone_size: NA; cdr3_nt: TGTGCCAGCAGCGTTGAGGATTTCCCAAACAATGAGCAGTTCTTC; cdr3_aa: CASSVEDFPNNEQFF
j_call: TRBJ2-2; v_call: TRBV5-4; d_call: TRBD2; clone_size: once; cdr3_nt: TGTGCCAGCAGCGCACTAGCGAAGAACACCGGGGAGCTGTTTTTT; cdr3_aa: CASSALAKNTGELFF
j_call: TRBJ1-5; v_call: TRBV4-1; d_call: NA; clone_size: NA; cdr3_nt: TGCGCCAGCAGCATCGAAGTTACAGGGCGCTATCAGCCCCAGCATTTT; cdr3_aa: CASSIEVTGRYQPQHF
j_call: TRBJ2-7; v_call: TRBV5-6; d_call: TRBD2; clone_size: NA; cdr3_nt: TGTGCCAGCAGCCCCCGCGGGGGGGACGAGCAGTACTTC; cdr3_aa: CASSPRGGDEQYF
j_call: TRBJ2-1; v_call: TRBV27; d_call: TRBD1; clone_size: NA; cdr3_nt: TGTGCCAGCAGTTCCTCCTCCCGGGACAGGGGGCGCAATGAGCAGTTCTTC; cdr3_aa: CASSSSSRDRGRNEQFF
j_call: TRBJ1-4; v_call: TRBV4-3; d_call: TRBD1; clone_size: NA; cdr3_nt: TGCGCCAGCAGCCAAGCCTGGGGACAGGGGGAAAAACTGTTTTTT; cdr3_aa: CASSQAWGQGEKLFF
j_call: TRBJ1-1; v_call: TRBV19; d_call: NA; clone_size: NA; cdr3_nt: TGTGCCAGTAGTCAAAGGGGGGGAGAAGCTTTCTTT; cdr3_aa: CASSQRGGEAFF
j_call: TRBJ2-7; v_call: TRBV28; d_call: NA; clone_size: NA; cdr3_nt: TGTGCCAGCACAACTAGCCTCAAGTCCTACGAGCAGTACTTC; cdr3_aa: CASTTSLKSYEQYF
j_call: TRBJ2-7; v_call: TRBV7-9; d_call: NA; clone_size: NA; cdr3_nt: TGTGCCAGCAGCTTACCCCCCCAGTCCCAATACGAGCAGTACTTC; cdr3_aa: CASSLPPQSQYEQYF
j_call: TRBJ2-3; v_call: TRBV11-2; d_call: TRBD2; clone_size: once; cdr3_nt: TGTGCCAGCAGCTTAATCGGAGGGGACTACACAGATACGCAGTATTTT; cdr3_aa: CASSLIGGDYTDTQYF
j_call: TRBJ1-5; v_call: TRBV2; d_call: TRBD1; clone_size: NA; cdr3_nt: TGTGCCAGCAGTCCCGGGACAGCTAGCAATCAGCCCCAGCATTTT; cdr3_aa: CASSPGTASNQPQHF
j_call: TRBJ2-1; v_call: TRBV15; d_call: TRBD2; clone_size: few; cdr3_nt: TGTGCCACCAGCAGGAGGGGTAGCGGGAGGGCCGAGTCCTACAATGAGCAGTTCTTC; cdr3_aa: CATSRRGSGRAESYNEQFF
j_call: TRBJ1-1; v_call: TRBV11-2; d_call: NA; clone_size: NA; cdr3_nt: TGTGCCAGCAGCTTAGTCCGGGTCGGCACTGAAGCTTTCTTT; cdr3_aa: CASSLVRVGTEAFF
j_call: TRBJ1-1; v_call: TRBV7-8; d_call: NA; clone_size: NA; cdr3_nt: TGTGCCAGCAGCCTGCACCGAAGGGGTCGGTGGACGGACACTGAAGCTTTCTTT; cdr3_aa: CASSLHRRGRWTDTEAFF
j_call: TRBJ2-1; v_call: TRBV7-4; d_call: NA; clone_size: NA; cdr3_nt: TGTGCCAGCAGCCCTCCGGGATCCCCCTTCGATGAGCAGTTCTTC; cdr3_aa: CASSPPGSPFDEQFF
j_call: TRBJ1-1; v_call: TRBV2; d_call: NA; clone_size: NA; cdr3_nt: TGTGCCGCCTCAAGGAGGGAAGCGGGGAGCACTGAAGCTTTCTTT; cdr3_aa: CAASRREAGSTEAFF
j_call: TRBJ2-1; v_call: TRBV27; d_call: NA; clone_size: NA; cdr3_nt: TGTGCCAGCAGTCCCTGGGTTGGGGCCTGGGATGAGCAGTTCTTC; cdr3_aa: CASSPWVGAWDEQFF
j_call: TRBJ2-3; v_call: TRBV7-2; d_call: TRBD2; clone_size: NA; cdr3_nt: TGTGCCAGCAGGCAACCGGGACTAGCGGGAGGGGGTGGGACAGATACGCAGTATTTT; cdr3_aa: CASRQPGLAGGGGTDTQYF
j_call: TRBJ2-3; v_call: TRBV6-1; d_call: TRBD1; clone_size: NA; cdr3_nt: TGTGCCAGCAGCAGAGGACAGGACACAGATACGCAGTATTTT; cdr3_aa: CASSRGQDTDTQYF
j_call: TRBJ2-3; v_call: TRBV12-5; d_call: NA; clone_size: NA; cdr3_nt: TGTGCTAGTGGTTTGACCCGCGAGGGAGTTGCAGATACGCAGTATTTT; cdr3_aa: CASGLTREGVADTQYF
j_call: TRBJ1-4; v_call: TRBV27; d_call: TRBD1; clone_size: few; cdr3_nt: TGTGCCAGCAGTCAGCACGGGACAGGGGGCAGGAGTGAAAAACTGTTTTTT; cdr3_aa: CASSQHGTGGRSEKLFF
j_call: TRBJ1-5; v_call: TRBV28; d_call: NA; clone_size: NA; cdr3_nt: TGTGCCAGCAGTTTGCGCGGATATAGCAATCAGCCCCAGCATTTT; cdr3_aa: CASSLRGYSNQPQHF
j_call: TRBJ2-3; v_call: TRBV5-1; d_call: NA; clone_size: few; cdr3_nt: TGCGCCAGCAGCTTGGCCGCGGATACGCAGTATTTT; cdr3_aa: CASSLAADTQYF